This record concerns one T cell receptor beta chain sequence. There are many counts of this clonotype. Its cognate antigen has yet to be identified. Per-base quality was not reported, and no clone a single base away is much larger than it. The data derive from a study. These reads were obtained on an Illumina MiSeq. Clones were called with MiXCR by TCRdb after fastp trimmed the public reads at Q25, and only in-frame beta chains were retained. Merged by CDR3 protein, the rows form single entries marked with the most common genes and DNA. The sample table contains 5,000 to 6,500 distinct CDR3 sequences; only one count was recorded for just over 9.5% of them. The ten largest clones capture around 5% of the sample. V drops 8 bases and J drops 7 bases, leaving 14 bases in between. The CDR3 has 12 amino acids, counting the end cysteine and phenylalanine. The DNA shown is the 36-base CDR3, in frame from base 1. Via the germline V gene (reference sequence), CDR1 is SEHNR and CDR2 FQNEAQ.

Input material: CD4+ T cells from synovial fluid. Recombination connected TRBV7-9 to TRBJ2-5; the D region possibly corresponds to TRBD1 (5 bases align). The clonotype originates from a human donor with rheumatoid arthritis. The CDR3 has the sequence CASGAHDVTQYF. The nucleotide sequence is given as TGTGCCAGCGGGGCCCATGACGTGACCCAGTACTTC.